Described below is a single T cell receptor beta chain sequence and its context. Which antigen it targets is not known. Base qualities were left out, and no much larger clone turns up one base away. The junction shows trimming of 0 bases on V and 3 bases on J, plus 10 bases between the germline ends. Reading the germline V gene (reference sequence) gives CDR1 SGHKS and CDR2 YYEKEE. Spanning cysteine to phenylalanine, the CDR3 consists of 15 amino acids. Here the CDR3 DNA is all that survives: 45 bases in frame from base 1. An Illumina MiSeq was used to sequence the TCRbeta libraries, yielding an average of approximately 43,000 productive templates per sample. Multiplex PCR amplification was used to generate TCRbeta CDR3 libraries with the immunoSEQ assay. The source study handled its data this way. Following a previously defined approach, repertoire diversity was calculated, and values close to 0 point to extremely monoclonal samples. Drawn from immuneACCESS, this table holds only the in-frame rearrangements with V and J called that TCRdb kept. Clones are partly lost; checked studies trace under half to an unresolved V gene and leave the rest unexplained. V, J and clone size derive from that table, while D and trimming were established from the DNA sequence. The sample records 2,500 to 3,000 clones, around 32% of which are singletons. The top ten clones comprise roughly 60% of the sample.

This entry comes from a study of STAT3 mutations in large granular lymphocyte leukemia (dated by TCRdb to between 2018 and 2021). Study-wide context: In roughly half of the longitudinally sequenced T-LGLL patients, canonical activating STAT3 mutations were detected. One or more immunosuppressive therapy regimens were given to more than half of T-LGLL patients, and hematologic response was seen in 40% to 50% of the treated patients. To reconstruct clonal hierarchy and dynamics, serial deep sequencing of TCRbeta CDR3 and STAT3 was performed in patients with T-cell large granular lymphocyte leukemia. From an initial cohort of hundreds of LGL patients, eighteen representative T-LGLL cases were selected for longitudinal TCRbeta and STAT3 sequencing. As controls, the study also included longitudinal sequencing of a couple of patients with natural killer LGL leukemia. Patients were sequenced at roughly 4.1 time points on average, with the number of samplings per patient ranging from 2 to 8. Here is what the overall study found, with its caveats: Because no samples were available when a clone first appeared, clonal expansion was inferred from samplings taken at other points. Several patients had a dominant TCR clone burden greater than the STAT3 mutant burden, which suggests that the STAT3 mutation arose secondarily within a clone that had already expanded. At least one immunodominant TCRbeta clonotype was present in every T-LGLL patient, and multiple immunodominant subclonotypes appeared in about half of the T-LGLL patients. Because codominant clonotypes persisted in some patients, a small but highly pathogenic clone may have been missed. Variable intervals between samplings and differing treatment regimens complicated linking therapy response to changes in TCR clonal burden. TCR clonotype switching after therapy was observed in about 35% of the 18 patients, and all newly emerging clones were found to be STAT3 wild type.

The same DNA, extracted from blood mononuclear cells, served for both the TCR sequencing and the STAT3 sequencing. The sequence derives from a human donor with T large granular lymphocyte leukemia. Some clones in this sample may be carry-over from other donors' samples. The chain uses TRBV5-5 and TRBJ1-5; a tentative D match to TRBD1 spans 5 bases. Sample: PBMCs. Read as DNA, the sequence is TGTGCCAGCAGCTTGGCGGCAGGGACCAATCAGCCCCAGCATTTT. Translated, it gives CASSLAAGTNQPQHF.